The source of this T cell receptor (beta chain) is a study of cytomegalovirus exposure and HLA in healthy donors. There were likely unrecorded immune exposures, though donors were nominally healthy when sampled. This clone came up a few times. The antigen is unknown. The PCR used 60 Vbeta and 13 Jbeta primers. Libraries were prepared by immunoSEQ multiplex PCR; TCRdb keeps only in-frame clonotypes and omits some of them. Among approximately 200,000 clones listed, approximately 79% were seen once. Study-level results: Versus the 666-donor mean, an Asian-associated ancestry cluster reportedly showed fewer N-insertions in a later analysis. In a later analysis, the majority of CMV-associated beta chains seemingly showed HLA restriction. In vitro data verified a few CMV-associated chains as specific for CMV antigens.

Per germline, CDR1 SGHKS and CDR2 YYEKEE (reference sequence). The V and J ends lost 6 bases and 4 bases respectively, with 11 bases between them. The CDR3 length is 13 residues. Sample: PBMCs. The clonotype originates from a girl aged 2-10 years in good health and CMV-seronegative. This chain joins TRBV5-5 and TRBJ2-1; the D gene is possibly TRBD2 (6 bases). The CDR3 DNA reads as TGTGCCAGCACGGGGGACGGGTACAATGAGCAGTTCTTC. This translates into CASTGDGYNEQFF.